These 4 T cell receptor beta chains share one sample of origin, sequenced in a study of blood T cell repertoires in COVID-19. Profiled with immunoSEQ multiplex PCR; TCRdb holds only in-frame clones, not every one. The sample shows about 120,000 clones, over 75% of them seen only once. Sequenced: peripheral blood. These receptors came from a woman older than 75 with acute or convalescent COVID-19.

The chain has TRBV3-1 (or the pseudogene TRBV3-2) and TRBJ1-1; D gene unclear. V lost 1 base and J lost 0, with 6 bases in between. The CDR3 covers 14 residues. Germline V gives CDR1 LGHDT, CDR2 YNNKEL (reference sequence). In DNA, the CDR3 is TGTGCCAGCAGCCAAGGTCGAGTGAACACTGAAGCTTTCTTT. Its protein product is CASSQGRVNTEAFF.

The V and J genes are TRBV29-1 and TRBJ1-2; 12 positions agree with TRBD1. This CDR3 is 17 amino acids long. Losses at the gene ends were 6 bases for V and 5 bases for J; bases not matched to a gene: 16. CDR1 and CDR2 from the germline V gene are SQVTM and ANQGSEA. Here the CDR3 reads CSVLPGTGGSDPYGYTF. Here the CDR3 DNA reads TGCAGCGTCCTTCCCGGGACAGGGGGCTCTGACCCGTATGGCTACACCTTC.

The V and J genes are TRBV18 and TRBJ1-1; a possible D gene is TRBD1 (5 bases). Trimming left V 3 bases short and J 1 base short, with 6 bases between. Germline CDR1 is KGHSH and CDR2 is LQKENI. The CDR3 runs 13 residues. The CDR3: CASSPTGNTEAFF. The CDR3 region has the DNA TGTGCCAGCTCACCCACAGGGAACACTGAAGCTTTCTTT.

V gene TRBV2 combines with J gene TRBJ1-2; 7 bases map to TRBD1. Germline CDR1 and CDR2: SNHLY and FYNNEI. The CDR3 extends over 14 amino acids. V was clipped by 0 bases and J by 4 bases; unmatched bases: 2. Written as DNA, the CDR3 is TGTGCCAGCAGTGAAGCACCAGGGGGCTATGGCTACACCTTC. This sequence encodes CASSEAPGGYGYTF.